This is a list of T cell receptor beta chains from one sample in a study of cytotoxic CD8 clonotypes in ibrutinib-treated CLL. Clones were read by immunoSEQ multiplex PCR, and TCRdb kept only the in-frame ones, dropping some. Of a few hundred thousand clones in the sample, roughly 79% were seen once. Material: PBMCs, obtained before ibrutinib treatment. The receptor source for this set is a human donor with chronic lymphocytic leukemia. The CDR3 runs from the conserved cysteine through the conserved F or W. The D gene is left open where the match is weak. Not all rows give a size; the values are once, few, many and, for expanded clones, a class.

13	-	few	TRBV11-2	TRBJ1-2	TGTGCCAGCAGCTTAGGCCAGGCCGATGGCTACACCTTC	CASSLGQADGYTF
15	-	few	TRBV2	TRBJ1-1	TGTGCCAGCACCGAACGCGTTGTGGGGGATGGTGAAGCTTTCTTT	CASTERVVGDGEAFF
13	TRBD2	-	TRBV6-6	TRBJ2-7	TGTGCCACTCAGTCCGGGACTAGCGACGAGCAGTACTTC	CATQSGTSDEQYF
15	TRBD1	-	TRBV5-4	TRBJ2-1	TGCGCCAGCAGCCTGCGGACAGGGGAGAGCAATGAGCAGTTCTTC	CASSLRTGESNEQFF
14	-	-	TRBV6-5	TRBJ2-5	TGTGCCAGCAGTCCCCTCGGGTCCCAAGAGACCCAGTACTTC	CASSPLGSQETQYF
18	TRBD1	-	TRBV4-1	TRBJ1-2	TGCGCCAGCAGCCAGGCCCCAGGGGGGGCTAAAGGGCTCTATGGCTACACCTTC	CASSQAPGGAKGLYGYTF
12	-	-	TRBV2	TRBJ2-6	TGTGCCAGCATGGGTGGGGCCAACGTCCTGACTTTC	CASMGGANVLTF
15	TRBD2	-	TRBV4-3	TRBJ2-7	TGCGCCAGCAGCCTACTAGCGGGCGAATCCTACGAGCAGTACTTC	CASSLLAGESYEQYF
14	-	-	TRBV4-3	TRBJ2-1	TGCGCCAGCAGCCAAGTGAAGTTAACGGATGAGCAGTTCTTC	CASSQVKLTDEQFF
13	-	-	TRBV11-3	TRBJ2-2	TGTGCCAGCAGCAGACGGTCGGCCGGGGAGCTGTTTTTT	CASSRRSAGELFF
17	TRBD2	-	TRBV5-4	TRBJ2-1	TGTGCCAGCAGCCAACCCTGGGCGCGCGGGGGACTCAATGAGCAGTTCTTC	CASSQPWARGGLNEQFF
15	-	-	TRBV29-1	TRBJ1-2	TGCAGCGTTGAAGATCGTGGCACCTACAACTATGGCTACACCTTC	CSVEDRGTYNYGYTF
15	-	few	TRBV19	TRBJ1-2	TGTGCCAGTAGTAACCCCAGGCCGGTCGACTATGGCTACACCTTC	CASSNPRPVDYGYTF
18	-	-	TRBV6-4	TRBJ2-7	TGTGCCAGCAGTCATGGGGGCCTCTGCGGGAGTCCGGAACTCGAGCAGTACTTC	CASSHGGLCGSPELEQYF
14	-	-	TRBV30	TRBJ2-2	TGTGCCTGGAGTGTACTGGGAAAGGCCGGGGAGCTGTTTTTT	CAWSVLGKAGELFF
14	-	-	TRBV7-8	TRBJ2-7	TGTGCCAGCAGCGGGTCAGGGAGCCGTTACGAGCAGTACTTC	CASSGSGSRYEQYF
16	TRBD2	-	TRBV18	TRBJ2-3	TGTGCCAGCTCACAGATGCCTAGCGGGTTCACAGATACGCAGTATTTT	CASSQMPSGFTDTQYF
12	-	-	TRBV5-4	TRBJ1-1	TGTGCCAGCAGCTTTGGGTATACTGAAGCTTTCTTT	CASSFGYTEAFF
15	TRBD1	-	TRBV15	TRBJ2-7	TGTGCCACCAGCAGACTACCGGGACAGGACTACGAGCAGTACTTC	CATSRLPGQDYEQYF
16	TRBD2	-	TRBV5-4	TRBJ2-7	TGTGCCAGCAGCCAAGATCGGCTAGCGGGAGTTTACGAGCAGTACTTC	CASSQDRLAGVYEQYF
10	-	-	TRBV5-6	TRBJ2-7	TGTGCCAGCAGCACCTACGAGCAGTACTTC	CASSTYEQYF
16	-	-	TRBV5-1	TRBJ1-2	TGCGCCAGCAGCTTGGGTGGGGGGGCGCAAAACTATGGCTACACCTTC	CASSLGGGAQNYGYTF
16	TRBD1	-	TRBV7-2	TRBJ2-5	TGTGCCAGCAGCTTAGTGGGACAGGGGTCCAGGGAGACCCAGTACTTC	CASSLVGQGSRETQYF
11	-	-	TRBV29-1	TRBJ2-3	TGCAGCGTTGTCCGCACAGATACGCAGTATTTT	CSVVRTDTQYF
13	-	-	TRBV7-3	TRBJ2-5	TGTGCCAGCAGCCCAACTGAATCGGAGACCCAGTACTTC	CASSPTESETQYF
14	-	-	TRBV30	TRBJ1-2	TGTGCCTGGACTAGAGGAGGTTTTAACTATGGCTACACCTTC	CAWTRGGFNYGYTF
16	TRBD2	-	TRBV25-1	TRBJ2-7	TGTGCCAGCAGTGACCTACTAGCGACCCGTACCTACGAGCAGTACTTC	CASSDLLATRTYEQYF
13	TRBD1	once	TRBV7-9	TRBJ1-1	TGTGCCAGCAGCCTCGACAGGGGTAATGAAGCTTTCTTT	CASSLDRGNEAFF
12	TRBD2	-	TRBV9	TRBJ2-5	TGTGCCAGCATGGGGGGAGGGGAGACCCAGTACTTC	CASMGGGETQYF
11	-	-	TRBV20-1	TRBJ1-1	TGCAGTGCTGAAAGAGGGGTTGAAGCTTTCTTT	CSAERGVEAFF
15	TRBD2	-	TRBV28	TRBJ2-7	TGTGCCAGCAGTCCCGTTGGGACTATACCCTACGAGCAGTACTTC	CASSPVGTIPYEQYF
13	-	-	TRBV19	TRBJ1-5	TGTGCCAGTACTTTTGGCGGCAATCAGCCCCAGCATTTT	CASTFGGNQPQHF
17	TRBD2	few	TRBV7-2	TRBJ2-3	TGTGCCAGCAGCCCCCTTCGGGGGCTAGCGGGTTCAGATACGCAGTATTTT	CASSPLRGLAGSDTQYF
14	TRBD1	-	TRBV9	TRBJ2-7	TGTGCCAGCAGCGCCTCCGGGACAGCCTACGAGCAGTACTTC	CASSASGTAYEQYF
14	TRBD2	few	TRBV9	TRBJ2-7	TGTGCCAGCAGCGGGACTAGTCGATCCCTCGAGCAGTACTTC	CASSGTSRSLEQYF
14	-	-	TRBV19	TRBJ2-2	TGTGCCAGTAGTATGCAAATGGTGACCGGGGAGCTGTTTTTT	CASSMQMVTGELFF
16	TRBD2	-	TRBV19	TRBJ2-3	TGTGCCAGTAGTACTCGGACTAGCGGGAGAACGGATACGCAGTATTTT	CASSTRTSGRTDTQYF
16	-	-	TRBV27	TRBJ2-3	TGTGCCAGCATTCCGGGCTGGGGACAAGGCACAGATACGCAGTATTTT	CASIPGWGQGTDTQYF
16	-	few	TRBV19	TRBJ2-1	TGTGCCAGTAGTATATCACCGGGAGTCCCCTACAATGAGCAGTTCTTC	CASSISPGVPYNEQFF
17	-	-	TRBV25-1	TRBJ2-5	TGTGCCAGCAGTGATAGGGTGGACTGGGAGCGGCAAGAGACCCAGTACTTC	CASSDRVDWERQETQYF
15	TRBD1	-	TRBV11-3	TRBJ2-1	TGTGCCAGCAGCCCGGGACAGGGAACCTACAATGAGCAGTTCTTC	CASSPGQGTYNEQFF
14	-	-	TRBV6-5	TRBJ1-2	TGTGCCAGCAGTTACTCGAGGGTTACCCTCAGCTACACCTTC	CASSYSRVTLSYTF
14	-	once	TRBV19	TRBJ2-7	TGTGCCAGTAGTATTTCGGGACTGACTTCCGAGCAGTACTTC	CASSISGLTSEQYF
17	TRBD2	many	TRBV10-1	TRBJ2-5	TGCGCCAGCAGTGTGGGGACTAGCGGGAGACGCCAAGAGACCCAGTACTTC	CASSVGTSGRRQETQYF
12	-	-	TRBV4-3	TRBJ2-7	TGCGCCAGCAGCCGAGGGAAGTACGAGCAGTACTTC	CASSRGKYEQYF
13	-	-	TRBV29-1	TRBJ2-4	TGCAGCGTTGCCGCGTCGGCCAAAAACATTCAGTACTTC	CSVAASAKNIQYF
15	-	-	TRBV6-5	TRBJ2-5	TGTGCCAGCAGTTACTCTTGGCGGTACCAAGAGACCCAGTACTTC	CASSYSWRYQETQYF
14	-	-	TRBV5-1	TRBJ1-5	TGCGCCAGCAGCTTGGAGGGCGTCGGTCAGCCCCAGCATTTT	CASSLEGVGQPQHF
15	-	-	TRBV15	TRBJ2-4	TGTGCCACCAGCAGAGTCCCCCGGGGGCGAGGCATTCAGTACTTC	CATSRVPRGRGIQYF
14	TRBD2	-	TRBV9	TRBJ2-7	TGTGCCAGCAGCCTAGCGGGAAGCTCCTACGAGCAGTACTTC	CASSLAGSSYEQYF
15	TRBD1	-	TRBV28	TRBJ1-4	TGTGCCAGCAGTTTCGGACAGGCGAGTAATGAAAAACTGTTTTTT	CASSFGQASNEKLFF
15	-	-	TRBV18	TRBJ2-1	TGTGCCAGCTCACCGGTCGGCTTCTCCTACAATGAGCAGTTCTTC	CASSPVGFSYNEQFF
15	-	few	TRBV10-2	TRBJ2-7	TGCGCCAGCAGGAATGCGGGACACAACTCCTACGAGCAGTACTTC	CASRNAGHNSYEQYF
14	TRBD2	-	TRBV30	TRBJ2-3	TGTGCCTGGAGTGTACTTAGCGGGAGTGGTACGCAGTATTTT	CAWSVLSGSGTQYF